Listed below are T cell receptor beta chains from one sample, sequenced in a study of early T cells in non-severe SARS-CoV-2 infection. Via MiXCR, TCRdb re-called the 5' RACE reads, giving one row per CDR3 protein. The repertoire has 85,000 to 100,000 distinct CDR3 sequences, approximately 11% of them found once; the top ten carry approximately 5%. The specimen sequenced was whole blood. These receptors were collected from an adult who was a healthcare worker with PCR-confirmed SARS-CoV-2 infection or an uninfected control (not recorded which). The CDR3 runs from the conserved cysteine through the conserved F or W. The D gene is left open where the match is weak. The size of a clone is reported for some rows only, either as once, few or many, or as a class for expanded clones.

size,V,D,J,CDR3,DNA
NA,TRBV12-3/TRBV12-4,NA,TRBJ2-2,CASSLTGSELFF,TGTGCCAGCAGTTTAACGGGGAGCGAGCTGTTTTTT
many,TRBV20-1,NA,TRBJ2-1,CSARGLEGNEQFF,TGCAGTGCTAGAGGCCTAGAGGGCAATGAGCAGTTCTTC
many,TRBV5-1,TRBD1,TRBJ1-1,CASSLGYNQGADEAFF,TGCGCCAGCAGCTTGGGTTATAACCAGGGGGCAGATGAAGCTTTCTTT
many,TRBV20-1,NA,TRBJ1-1,CSAKAYAGNTEAFF,TGCAGTGCTAAGGCATATGCAGGGAACACTGAAGCTTTCTTT
few,TRBV6-6,NA,TRBJ2-7,CASYSRDNSYEQYF,TGTGCCAGCTACTCCCGGGACAACTCCTACGAGCAGTACTTC
many,TRBV6-2/TRBV6-3,TRBD2,TRBJ2-2,CASSYSSLAGGPTGELFF,TGTGCCAGCAGTTACTCGAGTCTGGCGGGAGGGCCCACCGGGGAGCTGTTTTTT
many,TRBV5-4,TRBD1,TRBJ2-5,CASSAKQGKETQYF,TGTGCCAGCAGCGCAAAACAGGGGAAGGAGACCCAGTACTTC
few,TRBV10-3,TRBD2,TRBJ2-5,CAISPGTTPGETQYF,TGTGCCATCAGCCCCGGGACTACCCCGGGGGAGACCCAGTACTTC
many,TRBV28,TRBD1,TRBJ2-7,CASSLDRVHEQYF,TGTGCCAGCAGTCTCGACAGGGTCCACGAGCAGTACTTC
many,TRBV6-2/TRBV6-3,NA,TRBJ1-2,CASLPGGSGGKGYTF,TGTGCCAGTCTGCCGGGGGGGTCAGGCGGAAAAGGCTACACCTTC
NA,TRBV4-1,NA,TRBJ2-7,CASSQGEARSYEQYF,TGCGCCAGCAGCCAAGGGGAAGCCAGGTCCTACGAGCAGTACTTC
NA,TRBV30,TRBD1,TRBJ2-7,CAWSNGQGRYEQYF,TGTGCCTGGAGTAACGGACAGGGGCGCTACGAGCAGTACTTC
NA,TRBV29-1,NA,TRBJ2-3,CSIYRGASTDTQYF,TGCAGCATCTATAGGGGGGCTAGCACAGATACGCAGTATTTT
NA,TRBV11-1,NA,TRBJ2-2,CASSPARELFF,TGTGCCAGCAGCCCCGCCAGGGAGCTGTTTTTT
NA,TRBV3-1,NA,TRBJ2-3,CASSQSTRSTDTQYF,TGTGCCAGCAGCCAATCGACTAGGAGCACAGATACGCAGTATTTT
few,TRBV6-1,NA,TRBJ2-1,CASSVVAYNEQFF,TGTGCCAGCTCGGTCGTAGCCTACAATGAGCAGTTCTTC
NA,TRBV20-1,NA,TRBJ2-7,CSARERTNPSYEQYF,TGCAGTGCTAGAGAAAGAACCAATCCAAGCTACGAGCAGTACTTC
many,TRBV28,TRBD1,TRBJ2-7,CASRLGGGGTGPYEQYF,TGTGCCAGCAGGCTTGGGGGAGGCGGGACAGGGCCGTACGAGCAGTACTTC
NA,TRBV27,NA,TRBJ1-2,CASRGAGALGGYTF,TGTGCCAGCAGGGGAGCGGGGGCGCTCGGGGGCTACACCTTC